The entry that follows covers one TCR beta chain sequence. This specimen belongs to a study of blood T cell repertoires in COVID-19. Study details: Acute and convalescent COVID-19 specimens originated in the United States, Italy and Spain.

TCRdb keeps only in-frame clones here, not all; method: immunoSEQ multiplex PCR. The sample holds tens of thousands of clones, approximately 88% seen once. V was clipped by 4 bases and J by 5 bases, with 15 bases between them. CDR1 is SGHDT and CDR2 is YYEEEE in the germline V gene. The CDR3 is 14 amino acids. Sample: peripheral blood. The receptor was isolated from a woman aged 80 or over with acute or convalescent COVID-19. The chain uses TRBV5-6 and TRBJ1-2; D ambiguous. The CDR3 DNA sequence: TGTGCCAGCAGCCTAGGTGGTCAGCCGTATGGCTACACCTTC. Its protein product is CASSLGGQPYGYTF.